This T cell receptor beta chain derives from a study of blood T cells in healthy people across ages. Alongside a J-beta primer mix, a sample-barcoded 5' primer served in a second PCR lasting about 6 to 12 cycles. Each cDNA was tagged by a template-switch adaptor containing 12 random nucleotides. There were at least 3 million CDR3-containing paired-end reads obtained from each sample. From the 5' RACE reads, TCRdb called clonotypes with MiXCR, one entry per CDR3 protein. This sample yields some 730,000 distinct CDR3 sequences, of which roughly 20% are seen a single time; under 25% belongs to the top ten. Each sample yielded at least 7 million isolated PBMCs. With 1 base clipped from V and 6 bases from J, the junction kept 4 bases outside the gene matches. There are 14 residues in the CDR3. Per the germline V gene, CDR1 is ENHRY and CDR2 is SYGVKD.

The sample consisted of blood. This chain joins TRBV10-3 and TRBJ1-1; 8 positions agree with TRBD1. This clonotype was obtained from a man aged 70-80 years in good health. DNA for the CDR3: TGTGCCATCAGTGAGTACCAGGGGGCGGCTGAAGCTTTCTTT. Amino acids: CAISEYQGAAEAFF.